This T cell receptor beta chain was observed in a study of T cell repertoires and HLA-DP antigens (dated by TCRdb to the late 2010s). Background for the entire study: Using HeLa cells transduced to present allogeneic HLA-DP, the study set up an in vitro model of CD4+ T cell alloreactivity. An average DNA input of approximately 0.2 ug was used for sorted CD137+CD4+ samples, compared with 950 to 1,500 ng for pre-culture CD4+ samples. Of the three donors, two were male and one was female, with ages ranging from the 18-to-29 band to the 60-to-69 band. Compared with self, one alloantigen differed at one amino acid in the peptide-binding groove and the other differed at ten, modelling structurally similar versus dissimilar alloantigens.

Untouched CD4+ T cells were isolated from Ficoll-separated PBMC by magnetic bead negative selection, reaching an average purity of roughly 98%. Untouched CD4+ T cells were isolated with magnetic beads from Ficoll-separated PBMC, and a purity of 95% to 98% was reached with negligible CD8+ contamination. Donors were three healthy blood donors whose buffy coats supplied peripheral blood mononuclear cells. Each of the three donors was CMV seronegative. Genomic DNA was extracted with the DNeasy Blood & Tissue Kit. For each subject, genomic DNA from sorted CD137+CD4+ cells and from pre-culture CD4+ baseline samples underwent TCRB sequencing. TCRB CDR3 regions were amplified with the immunoSEQ multiplex PCR using forward primers for 54 TRBV segments and reverse primers for 13 TRBJ segments. For pre-culture CD4+ samples, sequencing was done at deep resolution with a target of fewer than 250,000 T cell genomes. Sequencing of the amplicons on an Illumina HiSeq System generated 87 bp reads spanning the CDR3. On the authors' methods: PCR and sequencing errors in the reads were corrected, and CDR3 regions were defined by aligning to IMGT reference sequences. Synthetic template pools were used to estimate counts of templates and unique rearrangements. Clonality was computed as 1 minus Pielou's evenness. Richness was estimated with the Daley-Smith estimator. Morisita's index was used to measure repertoire overlap. Clones present in cultured samples but not detected in the pre-culture repertoire of the same donor were defined as low-abundance clones. The source is immuneACCESS, and TCRdb retained only in-frame sequences with V and J called. Part of the clones is not carried over; for the studies checked, unresolved V genes explain less than half of this, and the remainder is unexplained. V and J calls and clone size follow that table, whereas D and trimming were derived from the DNA. The sample table records roughly 120,000 clones; about 92% of these occur just once. Roughly 0.3% of the sample goes to the ten largest clones.

Concerning this clone itself: The specificity of this receptor is unknown. Within one base of it there is no much larger clone, and no base qualities were kept.

Study-level results and caveats: Average cumulative frequency of clones undetected before culture was approximately 40% against one allele and approximately 55% against the other. Limitations included only a few donors, a non-physiological HeLa antigen-presenting system, and the use of total CD4+ responder cells. Sorted CD137+ cells showed similar clonality against both alloantigens, at approximately 0.4, which was much higher than the roughly 0.04 seen in pre-culture samples. The naive and memory CD4+ repertoires were not analysed as separate populations.

Reading from cysteine to phenylalanine, the CDR3 counts 14 amino acids. Of all the DNA, just the CDR3 is kept, 42 bases in frame from base 1. The V end gives up 2 bases and the J end 5 bases, leaving 5 bases in the junction not matched to a gene. Per the germline V gene (reference sequence), LNHDA is the CDR1 and SQIVND is the CDR2. This chain joins TRBV19 to TRBJ2-5; 7 central bases correspond to TRBD1. This receptor was identified in a woman between 18 and 30 years old in good health and CMV-seronegative. Source material: CD4+ T cells from PBMCs. For the CDR3, the sequence is CASSITGVWETQYF. The DNA sequence reads TGTGCCAGTAGTATAACAGGGGTCTGGGAGACCCAGTACTTC.